This T cell receptor beta chain was obtained from a study of post-analysis software for immune sequencing data (dated by TCRdb to 2014 to 2015). In the study overall: Recorded disease courses included relapsing-remitting, secondary progressive and progressive-relapsing multiple sclerosis, with some patients lacking subtype annotation. Patient repertoires were compared against roughly 11 previously published healthy control repertoires from donors aged 6 to 25 years. A subset of samples was prepared in parallel using single-end sample barcoding, then pooled and co-amplified after Illumina adapter ligation. General study outcomes and caveats: Strong co-clustering of samples prepared in the same batch was shown by direct clustering with F measure, prompting a batch-effect correction. The control group was slightly older than the multiple sclerosis patient group. Significantly lower normalized Chao1 diversity was found in multiple sclerosis patients than in controls, suggesting substantial peripheral T-cell clonal expansion. Patients showed significantly higher frequencies than controls for five TRBV segments, among them TRBV5-6, TRBV5-1 and TRBV20-1.

Turning to this clonotype: Its cognate antigen has yet to be identified. It has no much larger one-base neighbor in the sample; base qualities were not kept.

Library preparation was by PCR. Sequenced using an Illumina HiSeq 2500. To reduce PCR and sequencing biases, unique molecular identifiers were built into the TCR beta cDNA libraries. Roughly 0.5 million cDNA molecules were obtained per 1 to 10 million input T cells, so each molecule approximated one T cell. The patient libraries were prepared and sequenced with the same protocol used for the earlier healthy control dataset. Within a given batch, samples were prepared together, multiplexed and sequenced on the same HiSeq lane. The authors' pipeline ran thus. Raw barcoded reads were processed with MIGEC, discarding single-read molecular identifier groups before consensus assembly and CDR3 extraction. VDJtools was used for post-analysis of the clonotype tables, with diversity normalized by down-sampling every dataset to the smallest sample size. Repertoire overlap clustering matched CDR3 amino acid but not nucleotide sequences to correct batch-related cross-sample contamination. TCRdb reanalyzed the raw reads on its own, using fastp at Q25 for trimming and MiXCR for clone calling, and kept in-frame beta chains. Identical CDR3 proteins give one entry, which carries the most common genes and DNA. The V and J calls were not made by the authors but by TCRdb's processing. For this sample the table gives 750,000 to 950,000 distinct CDR3 sequences, of which around 50% were detected only once. In total, the top ten clones hold about 4.8% of the sample.

Trimming accounts for 6 bases at V and 4 bases at J, while the number of junction bases matched to no gene is 14. CDR1 and CDR2, looked up from the germline V gene, are SNHLY and FYNNEI. The CDR3 spans 16 residues, from the cysteine through the phenylalanine. Only CDR3 DNA remains: 48 bases, in frame from the first base. TCR beta repertoires were profiled from peripheral blood of over 10 young patients with multiple sclerosis to demonstrate the VDJtools post-analysis software. The multiple sclerosis patients were children and adolescents ranging in age from about 6 to 17 years. The receptor's source is a girl aged 10 to 17 with multiple sclerosis. The sample was blood. The chain is encoded by TRBV2 joined to TRBJ1-2, and 7 junction bases match TRBD1. The DNA sequence is TGTGCCAGCAGGACAGGGATAGTTGTAGGAAGCTATGGCTACACCTTC. This yields the protein CASRTGIVVGSYGYTF.